A single sample is the source of the 13 T cell receptor beta chains below, sequenced in a study of cytomegalovirus exposure and HLA in healthy donors. The PCR employed 60 Vbeta primers together with 13 Jbeta primers. Sequenced by immunoSEQ multiplex PCR; TCRdb stores in-frame clones only, minus some. The top ten hold roughly 1.5% of the sample, which has approximately 170,000 clones, roughly three quarters seen once. The sample comprised PBMCs. The receptors come from a woman younger than 30 in good health and CMV-seronegative.

The chain carries TRBV11-3 and TRBJ2-1; maybe TRBD2 (6 bases). Germline V gene sequence: CDR1 SGHNT, CDR2 YENEEA. CDR3 size: 15 residues. The V and J ends lost 5 bases and 3 bases respectively, with 14 bases between them. This CDR3 reads CASSATRESYNEQFF. The CDR3 nucleotides read TGTGCCAGCAGCGCCACCCGGGAGAGCTACAATGAGCAGTTCTTC.

V is TRBV9 and J is TRBJ2-2; 8 bases agree with TRBD1. The CDR3 spans 17 residues. V shed 0 bases, J shed 6 bases, and the junction held 10 bases outside the gene matches. Germline CDR1 reads SGDLS; CDR2 reads YYNGEE. The CDR3 DNA follows: TGTGCCAGCAGCGTAGCGCAGGGGGCAATGGGACCCGGGGAGCTGTTTTTT. Its protein is CASSVAQGAMGPGELFF.

The chain combines TRBV5-6 with TRBJ1-3; a possible D gene is TRBD1 (5 bases). CDR3 length equals 18 residues. Trimming removed 1 base from V and 0 bases from J, with 17 bases in between. Germline values: CDR1 SGHDT, CDR2 YYEEEE. CDR3 in amino acids: CASSLMGQSVASGNTIYF. The CDR3, as DNA: TGTGCCAGCAGCTTGATGGGGCAGAGCGTTGCCTCTGGAAACACCATATATTTT.

The V gene is TRBV27, the J gene TRBJ1-4; a weak D match, TRBD1 (5 bases). The CDR3 runs 17 residues. V lost 2 bases to trimming and J lost 14 bases, with 27 bases between them. Germline V gives CDR1 MNHEY, CDR2 SMNVEV (reference sequence). DNA of the CDR3: TGTGCCAGCAGTTTAGGGCCAGCCACTTCAGACAGACTCCCTCTGTTTTTT. This translates into CASSLGPATSDRLPLFF.

The chain has TRBV19 and TRBJ1-6, with a tentative D call TRBD1 (5 bases). The V end lost 10 bases, the J end lost 1 base, and 14 bases lay between the germline ends. The CDR3 extends over 15 amino acids. Per the germline V gene, CDR1 is LNHDA and CDR2 is SQIVND (reference sequence). The CDR3 loop is CATREGRSYNSPLHF. The CDR3 DNA follows: TGTGCCACCCGGGAGGGGAGGTCCTATAATTCACCCCTCCACTTT. Drawing the rest from reference TRBV19 and TRBJ1-6, the complete variable domain is DGGITQSPKYLFRKEGQNVTLSCEQNLNHDAMYWYRQDPGQGLRLIYYSQIVNDFQKGDIAEGYSVSREKKESFPLTVTSAQKNPTAFYLCATREGRSYNSPLHFGNGTRLTVT.

The gene calls are TRBV7-8 and TRBJ1-2; 9 nucleotides agree with TRBD1. The CDR3 runs 14 residues. The junction had 6 bases not matched to a gene; V was cut back by 2 bases and J by 8 bases. Germline V gene data show CDR1 as SGHVS and CDR2 as FQNEAQ. The CDR3 DNA follows: TGTGCCAGCAGCTTACCGGGACAGGGCGGGGGCTACACCTTC. This translates into CASSLPGQGGGYTF.

The chain joins TRBV11-2 to TRBJ2-1, with 12 bases that match TRBD2. CDR3 length: 15 amino acids. With 5 bases clipped from V and 7 bases from J, the junction kept 6 bases outside the gene matches. Germline CDR1 is SGHAT and CDR2 is FQNNGV. CDR3 bases: TGTGCCAGCAGCCCCCCCGGACTAGCGGGAAATGAGCAGTTCTTC. This translates into CASSPPGLAGNEQFF.

V is TRBV27 and J is TRBJ2-3; 13 positions match TRBD2. Germline V gene data show CDR1 as MNHEY and CDR2 as SMNVEV (reference sequence). The CDR3 covers 18 residues. Trimming cost V 7 bases and J 3 bases; bases outside gene matches: 13. The CDR3 DNA reads as TGTGCCAGCACCGTGGGACTAGCGGGATGGAAATCGACAGATACGCAGTATTTT. This sequence encodes CASTVGLAGWKSTDTQYF.

The chain links TRBV7-9 to TRBJ2-5; TRBD2 might be the D (6 bases). The germline V and J ends were trimmed by 5 bases and 2 bases, with 12 bases remaining between them. Germline assignment: CDR1 SEHNR and CDR2 FQNEAQ (reference sequence). The CDR3 loop spans 14 amino acids. CDR3 amino acids: CASSESGDQETQYF. The CDR3 DNA sequence: TGTGCCAGCAGCGAATCGGGAGATCAAGAGACCCAGTACTTC.

The gene calls are TRBV5-1 and TRBJ1-2, with 7 bases that match TRBD1. The CDR3 totals 13 residues. The germline V gene has CDR1 SGHRS and CDR2 YFSETQ. V lost 4 bases, J lost 4 bases, and 4 bases stayed unmatched. DNA of the CDR3: TGCGCCAGCAGCGCCGGGACAGCCTATGGCTACACCTTC. Its protein is CASSAGTAYGYTF.

A remark on this clone: It is unclear where the CDR3 begins or ends on the DNA, so no DNA is shown, and the CDR3 is as TCRdb lists it. The CDR3: CASSLSSVRGRETQYF. The chain has TRBV11-2 and TRBJ2-5; TRBD2, the table's D call, lacks a check against the DNA. Germline assignment: CDR1 SGHAT and CDR2 FQNNGV. The CDR3 comprises 16 residues, both ends counted.

The chain couples TRBV4-2 to TRBJ2-7, with 8 bases that match TRBD1. Unmatched junction bases numbered 7, after V lost 3 bases and J lost 3 bases. Germline CDR1 reads LGHNA; CDR2 reads YNFKEQ. CDR3 size: 15 residues. The CDR3 protein is CASSHRTGSHYEQYF. CDR3 sequence (DNA): TGTGCCAGCAGCCACAGGACAGGGTCCCACTACGAGCAGTACTTC.

The chain combines TRBV6-5 with TRBJ1-4; 8 nucleotides line up with TRBD1. Trimming removed 6 bases from V and 7 bases from J; junction bases left unmatched: 10. CDR3 length: 15 residues. In germline, CDR1 is MNHEY, CDR2 SVGAGI. The CDR3 DNA follows: TGTGCCAGCAGCTACACAGGACAGGGAAGTGAAAAACTGTTTTTT. This gives the protein CASSYTGQGSEKLFF.